This T cell receptor (beta chain) was identified during a study of T cells in localized non-small cell lung cancer. With respect to this clone: What it binds is not known.

Sequencing used immunoSEQ multiplex PCR; TCRdb keeps in-frame clones, though not all of them. The sample consists of 4,500 to 5,000 clones, about 27% of them appearing once. The V end lost 5 bases, the J end lost 7 bases, and 15 bases lay between the germline ends. In germline, CDR1 is MNHGY, CDR2 SAAAGT. CDR3 length: 13 residues. Notes on the study in general: A median of 57 of the top 100 tumor clones appeared in adjacent lung, which was paired and uninvolved.

The specimen was lung tumor tissue, collected before any cancer treatment. This TCR came from a man aged 40 to 70 with stage III squamous cell lung carcinoma. The chain carries TRBV6-8 and TRBJ2-7; no clear D gene. CDR3 region: CASSESRRVEQYF. Written as DNA, the CDR3 is TGTGCCAGCAGTGAGTCCCGGCGCGTAGAGCAGTACTTC.